The rows below give T cell receptor beta chains drawn from one sample of a study of T cell clones after liver transplantation. The protocol was immunoSEQ multiplex PCR, while the TCRdb copy is restricted to in-frame clones and leaves out a portion. The sample shows roughly 100,000 clones, around four fifths of them seen only once. The sample here was CD4+ T cells from blood, taken around 44 months after liver transplant. The receptor set was obtained from a human patient who received a liver transplant. Some T cells may be supplied by the graft donor. Both conserved end residues are part of each CDR3. A D gene is named only where the DNA matches it firmly. Some rows mark clone size as missing; the rest say once, few, many or name a class of expanded clone.

>TRBV11-1|-|-|TRBJ2-1
CASSLRGVSNEQFF
TGTGCCAGCAGCTTACGTGGGGTGAGCAATGAGCAGTTCTTC
>TRBV7-2|few|-|TRBJ1-5
CASSFSPEAQPQHF
TGTGCCAGCAGCTTTAGTCCCGAAGCGCAGCCCCAGCATTTT
>TRBV7-4|once|TRBD1|TRBJ1-6
CASSLIRCRGSSYNSPLHF
TGTGCCAGCAGCTTAATAAGATGCAGGGGGAGCTCCTATAATTCACCCCTCCACTTT
>TRBV18|-|-|TRBJ1-4
CASSPPNGFREKLFF
TGTGCCAGCTCACCACCAAACGGTTTTCGTGAAAAACTGTTTTTT
>TRBV29-1|-|TRBD1|TRBJ1-1
CSVEDLGDRGVGTEAFF
TGCAGCGTTGAAGATCTTGGTGACAGGGGGGTCGGCACTGAAGCTTTCTTT
>TRBV7-2|-|-|TRBJ2-5
CASSLARETQYF
TGTGCCAGCAGCTTAGCGAGGGAGACCCAGTACTTC
>TRBV9|-|-|TRBJ2-3
CASSLGQGRTDTQYF
TGTGCCAGCAGCCTGGGGCAGGGACGCACAGATACGCAGTATTTT
>TRBV15|-|TRBD2|TRBJ2-5
CATSRDRAGGETQYF
TGTGCCACCAGCAGAGATCGGGCCGGGGGGGAGACCCAGTACTTC
>TRBV29-1|-|-|TRBJ1-5
CSVSRDTYQPQHF
TGCAGCGTTAGTCGGGATACGTATCAGCCCCAGCATTTT
>TRBV6-1|-|-|TRBJ2-6
CAFLATSSGANVLTF
TGTGCCTTTCTAGCTACTAGCTCTGGGGCCAACGTCCTGACTTTC
>TRBV5-1|-|-|TRBJ2-5
CASSLGGVSETQYF
TGCGCCAGCAGCTTGGGCGGGGTCTCGGAGACCCAGTACTTC
>TRBV6-4|few|-|TRBJ2-6
CASSVAAGHHSGANVLTF
TGTGCCAGCAGTGTAGCGGCGGGACACCACTCTGGGGCCAACGTCCTGACTTTC
>TRBV2|-|-|TRBJ2-7
CASSEREYAYEQYF
TGTGCCAGCAGTGAAAGAGAGTACGCCTACGAGCAGTACTTC
>TRBV7-8|-|TRBD1|TRBJ2-7
CASSLPGDRYEQYF
TGTGCCAGCAGCTTACCAGGGGACAGGTACGAGCAGTACTTC
>TRBV11-2|-|-|TRBJ1-4
CASSLGGRREKLFF
TGTGCCAGCAGCTTAGGGGGGCGTAGGGAAAAACTGTTTTTT
>TRBV27|few|TRBD2|TRBJ2-7
CASSLSPRGGEQYF
TGTGCCAGCAGTTTATCCCCTCGGGGGGGGGAGCAGTACTTC
>TRBV5-1|-|-|TRBJ1-5
CASSAKGGENQPQHF
TGCGCCAGCTCAGCAAAGGGGGGGGAGAATCAGCCCCAGCATTTT
>TRBV5-1|once|TRBD2|TRBJ2-1
CASSPGLAGANEQFF
TGCGCCAGCAGCCCCGGACTAGCGGGAGCCAATGAGCAGTTCTTC
>TRBV4-3|few|TRBD1|TRBJ1-6
CASSQGGRGVSPLHF
TGCGCCAGCAGCCAAGGGGGCAGGGGGGTTTCACCCCTCCACTTT
>TRBV9|-|TRBD1|TRBJ1-3
CASTRTGNSGNTIYF
TGTGCCAGCACAAGGACAGGGAACTCTGGAAACACCATATATTTT
>TRBV28|few|-|TRBJ1-6
CASSPPPPGGSPLHF
TGTGCCAGCAGCCCGCCCCCGCCGGGAGGTTCACCCCTCCACTTT
>TRBV27|-|-|TRBJ2-7
CASSSEYSGPPGGQYF
TGTGCCAGCAGTTCCGAATACTCTGGACCGCCGGGCGGGCAGTACTTC
>TRBV27|-|-|TRBJ2-2
CASRWRVNTGELFF
TGTGCCAGCAGGTGGAGGGTAAACACCGGGGAGCTGTTTTTT
>TRBV6-5|-|TRBD1|TRBJ1-6
CASSRDRLGSPLHF
TGTGCCAGCAGTCGGGACAGGTTGGGTTCACCCCTCCACTTT
>TRBV13|few|-|TRBJ2-7
CASSLGVPSWRYEQYF
TGTGCCAGCAGCTTAGGGGTACCGTCGTGGCGCTACGAGCAGTACTTC
>TRBV5-4|-|TRBD2|TRBJ2-3
CASSPSGGGTDTQYF
TGTGCCAGCAGCCCCTCGGGAGGGGGCACAGATACGCAGTATTTT
>TRBV19|-|-|TRBJ2-5
CASSTRGSQYF
TGTGCCAGTAGTACACGGGGGAGCCAGTACTTC
>TRBV7-2|few|TRBD2|TRBJ2-7
CASSLQALAGGLKDEQYF
TGTGCCAGCAGCTTACAGGCCCTAGCGGGGGGGCTAAAGGACGAGCAGTACTTC
>TRBV5-1|-|-|TRBJ2-7
CASSTDGYEQYF
TGCGCCAGCAGCACGGACGGGTACGAGCAGTACTTC
>TRBV28|-|TRBD1|TRBJ1-4
CASSLGQVGGKKLFF
TGTGCCAGCAGTTTAGGACAGGTTGGTGGTAAAAAACTGTTTTTT
>TRBV14|-|-|TRBJ1-1
CASSQDVRVADTEAFF
TGTGCCAGCAGCCAAGATGTCCGGGTCGCGGACACTGAAGCTTTCTTT
>TRBV4-2|-|-|TRBJ1-1
CASSQGGRWNTEAFF
TGTGCCAGCAGCCAAGGGGGGAGATGGAACACTGAAGCTTTCTTT
>TRBV6-1|-|-|TRBJ1-6
CASSEVVGPLHF
TGTGCCAGCAGTGAAGTTGTGGGACCCCTCCACTTT
>TRBV20-1|-|-|TRBJ1-4
CSATDREKLFF
TGCAGTGCTACTGACAGGGAAAAACTGTTTTTT
>TRBV6-5|-|TRBD1|TRBJ1-1
CASSAPGQGRAEAFF
TGTGCCAGCAGTGCACCGGGACAGGGAAGGGCTGAAGCTTTCTTT
>TRBV4-2|-|-|TRBJ2-7
CASSQDPGESSYEQYF
TGTGCCAGCAGCCAAGATCCGGGGGAGAGCTCCTACGAGCAGTACTTC
>TRBV6-4|-|-|TRBJ2-2
CASSDRLGAGELFF
TGTGCCAGCAGTGACAGGTTAGGAGCCGGGGAGCTGTTTTTT
>TRBV7-2|-|-|TRBJ2-7
CASSLRGRLLTGTYEQYF
TGTGCCAGCAGCTTGCGGGGGCGGCTCTTGACCGGGACCTACGAGCAGTACTTC
>TRBV10-1|-|TRBD2|TRBJ2-3
CASSGGLAGGDTQYF
TGCGCCAGCAGTGGGGGACTAGCGGGAGGAGATACGCAGTATTTT
>TRBV29-1|-|-|TRBJ1-5
CSVQGNSNQPQHF
TGCAGCGTTCAAGGGAATAGCAATCAGCCCCAGCATTTT
>TRBV11-3|-|-|TRBJ1-3
CASRHLTVGEPDTGNTIYF
TGTGCCAGCAGGCATTTGACGGTGGGCGAACCAGATACAGGAAACACCATATATTTT
>TRBV5-1|-|-|TRBJ2-3
CASSRVAAGGTDTQYF
TGCGCCAGCAGTCGGGTAGCGGCCGGGGGCACAGATACGCAGTATTTT
>TRBV13|once|TRBD1|TRBJ1-1
CASSLRTGGTEAFF
TGTGCCAGCAGCTTAAGAACAGGGGGTACTGAAGCTTTCTTT
>TRBV7-3|-|-|TRBJ2-2
CASSSAGERGGELFF
TGTGCCAGCAGCTCAGCGGGCGAACGGGGCGGGGAGCTGTTTTTT
>TRBV6-1|-|-|TRBJ2-1
CASSGYDNEQFF
TGTGCCAGCAGTGGGTACGACAATGAGCAGTTCTTC
>TRBV21-1|-|-|TRBJ2-3
CASSKLTGEQDTQYF
TGTGCCAGCAGCAAATTGACAGGGGAGCAAGATACGCAGTATTTT
>TRBV7-8|-|-|TRBJ1-1
CASSRPGISAEAFF
TGTGCCAGCAGCCGCCCGGGAATTAGCGCTGAAGCTTTCTTT
>TRBV29-1|-|TRBD2|TRBJ2-1
CSVGGTSGPGNEQFF
TGCAGCGTTGGAGGGACTAGCGGTCCTGGCAATGAGCAGTTCTTC
>TRBV4-1|-|TRBD2|TRBJ2-2
CASSSPPGLLANTGELFF
TGCGCCAGCAGCTCGCCCCCGGGACTACTTGCGAACACCGGGGAGCTGTTTTTT
>TRBV28|-|TRBD2|TRBJ2-7
CASSSPTSGSYEQYF
TGTGCCAGCAGTTCCCCGACTAGCGGCTCCTACGAGCAGTACTTC
>TRBV2|-|-|TRBJ1-1
CASSYRDAMNTEAFF
TGTGCCAGCAGCTACCGGGACGCTATGAACACTGAAGCTTTCTTT
>TRBV18|once|-|TRBJ2-3
CASSPGGSTDTQYF
TGTGCCAGCTCACCAGGGGGATCGACAGATACGCAGTATTTT
>TRBV5-3|-|-|TRBJ2-1
CARSSTGGNEQFF
TGTGCCAGAAGCTCCACAGGTGGCAATGAGCAGTTCTTC
>TRBV6-1|-|-|TRBJ1-5
CASSGQSNQPQHF
TGTGCCAGCAGTGGACAGAGCAATCAGCCCCAGCATTTT
>TRBV9|-|-|TRBJ2-4
CASSPGTRGNIQYF
TGTGCCAGCAGCCCGGGGACGAGAGGGAACATTCAGTACTTC
>TRBV6-6|-|-|TRBJ2-7
CASTQGRTYEQYF
TGTGCCAGCACCCAGGGCAGAACCTACGAGCAGTACTTC
>TRBV5-1|-|-|TRBJ2-1
CASSDNPGLLGNEQFF
TGCGCCAGCAGCGATAACCCGGGACTTCTAGGCAATGAGCAGTTCTTC
>TRBV2|-|-|TRBJ2-7
CASNFIGDASYEQYF
TGTGCCAGCAACTTTATAGGCGACGCGTCCTACGAGCAGTACTTC
>TRBV5-1|-|TRBD1|TRBJ2-1
CASSLRRGQGVNEQFF
TGCGCCAGCAGCTTGAGGCGGGGACAGGGGGTCAATGAGCAGTTCTTC